Sequencing of this TCR beta chain was carried out in a study of metastatic and nonmetastatic thyroid tumors. Study background: The comparison covered peripheral blood and tumor or nodule tissue in malignant and benign thyroid patients.

In the study's own analysis: The study built a papillary thyroid cancer distant-metastasis classifier from CDR3 differences across clinicopathological groups. TCRdb re-called the PCR reads with MiXCR. These V and J calls originate from TCRdb's pipeline instead of the authors' own analysis. The table shows some 32,000 clones, with less than 20% occurring only once. Nobody among the patients had been given any treatment before thyroid surgery. Findings and caveats of the study: The study reportedly found significantly higher TCR beta diversity in malignant thyroid tumors than benign nodules, in blood and tumor.

Germline V gene lookup returns CDR1 MDHEN and CDR2 SYDVKM. The CDR3 loop spans 16 amino acids. V was clipped by 6 bases and J by 2 bases; unmatched bases: 13. This clone was counted only a few times. Its antigen is not known. Sequenced: blood. This TCR was recovered from a female donor with papillary thyroid cancer or a benign thyroid nodule (not recorded which). Some clones in this sample may be carry-over from other donors' samples. V gene TRBV28 combines with J gene TRBJ2-7, with 7 bases that match TRBD2. CDR3 sequence reads: CASSPTSAADTYEQYF. CDR3 bases: TGTGCCAGCAGCCCTACTAGCGCGGCTGATACCTACGAGCAGTACTTC.